Listed below are T cell receptor beta chains from one sample, sequenced in a study of patients and donors after allogeneic stem cell transplantation. TCRdb ran MiXCR on the RT-PCR reads and lists one entry per CDR3 protein. This sample has about a million distinct CDR3 sequences, with approximately 19% found just once. The sequenced sample was blood, either unsorted or a sorted T cell fraction (not recorded which). The source of these receptors is a human donor who was either an allogeneic HSCT recipient or a stem cell or donor lymphocyte infusion donor (not recorded which). It is not recorded whose cells these are; they may come from a transplant donor. The CDR3 runs from the conserved cysteine through the conserved F or W. The D gene is left open where the match is weak. Rows give clone size only sometimes, using once, few, many, or a class for an expanded clone.

j_call v_call clone_size d_call cdr3_aa cdr3_nt
TRBJ1-3 TRBV20-1 - - CSASPEGRLSGNTIYF TGCAGTGCTAGCCCGGAAGGGAGGCTCTCTGGAAACACCATATATTTT
TRBJ1-1 TRBV20-1 - - CSARIWGRTEAFF TGCAGTGCTAGAATCTGGGGTAGGACTGAAGCTTTCTTT
TRBJ2-5 TRBV10-3 - TRBD1 CAISEPGGPRGETQYF TGTGCCATCAGTGAGCCCGGTGGGCCCAGGGGGGAGACCCAGTACTTC
TRBJ2-7 TRBV29-1 few - CSVLRTRAEQYF TGCAGCGTTCTCCGGACACGAGCGGAGCAGTACTTC
TRBJ2-1 TRBV10-3 - - CAINRKGLWFF TGTGCCATCAACAGGAAGGGTCTTTGGTTCTTC
TRBJ2-1 TRBV12-3/TRBV12-4 - - CASSFGGFYNEQFF TGTGCCAGCAGTTTCGGGGGATTCTACAATGAGCAGTTCTTC
TRBJ1-2 TRBV24-1 few - CATSDLNLGYTF TGTGCCACCAGTGATTTGAATCTAGGCTACACCTTC
TRBJ2-5 TRBV30 few - CACIKQGGETQYF TGTGCCTGCATTAAACAGGGGGGGGAGACCCAGTACTTC
TRBJ1-5 TRBV7-2 - - CASSSPDQPQHF TGTGCCAGCAGCTCACCGGATCAGCCCCAGCATTTT
TRBJ1-1 TRBV5-1 - TRBD1 CASSSGTDSSEAFF TGCGCCAGCAGCTCAGGGACAGACTCATCTGAAGCTTTCTTT
TRBJ1-6 TRBV9 - TRBD1 CASSVTGTAYNSPLHF TGTGCCAGCAGCGTTACCGGGACAGCCTATAATTCACCCCTCCACTTT
TRBJ2-7 TRBV10-3 few - CAISQKTASYEQYF TGTGCCATCAGTCAAAAAACAGCTTCCTACGAGCAGTACTTC
TRBJ1-6 TRBV6-2/TRBV6-3 few - CASSPDDSPLHF TGTGCCAGCAGTCCTGATGATTCACCCCTCCACTTT
TRBJ2-1 TRBV7-2 few - CASSLGPPNEQFF TGTGCCAGCAGCTTAGGCCCACCCAATGAGCAGTTCTTC
TRBJ2-1 TRBV5-1 few - CASSSDRLTDNEQFF TGCGCCAGCAGCAGTGACAGACTAACAGACAATGAGCAGTTCTTC
TRBJ1-2 TRBV9 few - CASSVASGSDGYTF TGTGCCAGCAGCGTAGCATCAGGGAGCGATGGCTACACCTTC
TRBJ1-1 TRBV6-1 few - CASGLGAGLTEAFF TGTGCCAGCGGACTAGGGGCCGGACTTACGGAAGCTTTCTTT
TRBJ2-3 TRBV29-1 few - CSVVDRGPTDTQYF TGCAGCGTTGTCGACCGTGGACCCACAGATACGCAGTATTTT
TRBJ2-4 TRBV15 - - CATSPTTGAKNIQYF TGTGCCACTTCCCCGACAACAGGAGCCAAAAACATTCAGTACTTC
TRBJ2-3 TRBV12-3/TRBV12-4 - TRBD2 CASSPGLAGETDTQYF TGTGCCAGCAGTCCGGGACTAGCGGGAGAGACAGATACGCAGTATTTT
TRBJ2-7 TRBV12-3/TRBV12-4 few - CASSLALGEQQYF TGTGCCAGCAGTTTAGCGCTCGGGGAACAGCAGTACTTC
TRBJ1-5 TRBV12-3/TRBV12-4 - - CASRQDSGHQPQHF TGTGCCAGCAGGCAGGACAGTGGGCATCAGCCCCAGCATTTT
TRBJ1-1 TRBV20-1 - - CSASAGSREAFF TGCAGTGCTTCAGCGGGGTCCCGAGAAGCTTTCTTT
TRBJ1-1 TRBV7-9 - - CASSSLPMGTEAFF TGTGCCAGCAGCTCCCTCCCCATGGGCACTGAAGCTTTCTTT
TRBJ2-2 TRBV7-9 - TRBD2 CASRQGLAGSGTGELFF TGTGCCAGCAGACAAGGACTAGCGGGATCGGGCACCGGGGAGCTGTTTTTT
TRBJ1-5 TRBV3-1 - - CASSHGADNQPQHF TGTGCCAGCAGCCATGGGGCAGACAATCAGCCCCAGCATTTT
TRBJ1-2 TRBV20-1 - - CSAPTAQAYGYTF TGCAGTGCTCCGACAGCGCAGGCCTATGGCTACACCTTC
TRBJ2-4 TRBV15 - - CATTISWGTLAKNIQYF TGTGCCACCACCATATCGTGGGGGACCCTAGCCAAAAACATTCAGTACTTC
TRBJ2-1 TRBV5-8 few TRBD1 CASRGDRGGPYNEQFF TGTGCCAGCAGGGGCGACAGGGGAGGACCCTACAATGAGCAGTTCTTC
TRBJ2-1 TRBV24-1 few - CATSSPARRGNEQFF TGTGCCACCAGCTCCCCGGCCCGGAGGGGAAATGAGCAGTTCTTC
TRBJ2-7 TRBV20-1 few TRBD2 CSARLAGANYEQYF TGCAGTGCTAGATTAGCGGGGGCGAACTACGAGCAGTACTTC
TRBJ2-5 TRBV7-8 - TRBD2 CASSLSGRGRETQYF TGTGCCAGCAGCTTAAGCGGGAGAGGAAGGGAGACCCAGTACTTC
TRBJ1-2 TRBV4-1 - - CASSQGPQGYYGYTF TGCGCCAGCAGCCAAGGTCCACAGGGCTACTATGGCTACACCTTC
TRBJ1-1 TRBV20-1 many - CSATRGGDYTEAFF TGCAGTGCAACTAGGGGGGGGGACTACACTGAAGCTTTCTTT
TRBJ2-1 TRBV20-1 few TRBD2 CSARERTSGINEQFF TGCAGTGCTAGAGAAAGGACTAGCGGGATCAATGAGCAGTTCTTC
TRBJ1-2 TRBV10-3 - - CAISDLSYGYTF TGTGCCATCAGTGATCTCAGCTATGGCTACACCTTC
TRBJ1-5 TRBV12-3/TRBV12-4 - - CASSSRRPSNQPQHF TGTGCCAGCAGTTCCAGGCGGCCTAGCAATCAGCCCCAGCATTTT
TRBJ1-2 TRBV9 - - CASSVRGVGPYGYTF TGTGCCAGCAGCGTAAGGGGAGTTGGTCCCTATGGCTACACCTTC
TRBJ2-4 TRBV2 few - CAGRTENIQYF TGTGCCGGGCGGACAGAAAACATTCAGTACTTC
TRBJ2-2 TRBV3-1 many TRBD2 CASSPGGGGTGELFF TGTGCCAGCAGCCCAGGAGGCGGGGGCACCGGGGAGCTGTTTTTT
TRBJ1-6 TRBV20-1 - - CSARVGTNSPLHF TGCAGTGCTAGGGTTGGAACAAATTCACCCCTCCACTTT
TRBJ1-2 TRBV18 - TRBD1 CASRTGGDGYTF TGTGCCAGCCGAACAGGGGGCGACGGCTACACCTTC
TRBJ2-7 TRBV7-2 - - CASSEMGGTGEQYF TGTGCCAGCAGCGAAATGGGGGGCACCGGGGAGCAGTACTTC
TRBJ2-3 TRBV10-2 few - CASNRQGTDTQYF TGCGCCAGCAACCGACAGGGCACAGATACGCAGTATTTT
TRBJ2-3 TRBV6-2/TRBV6-3 many TRBD2 CASRTYSGVSTDTQYF TGTGCCAGCAGAACCTATAGCGGGGTTAGCACAGATACGCAGTATTTT
TRBJ2-1 TRBV12-3/TRBV12-4 many TRBD2 CASSWTSGGEFF TGTGCCAGCAGTTGGACTAGCGGGGGGGAGTTCTTC
TRBJ1-4 TRBV2 few - CASSERASIKLFF TGTGCCAGCAGTGAAAGGGCCAGCATAAAACTGTTTTTT
TRBJ1-2 TRBV20-1 - - CSARAIGDGYTF TGCAGTGCTAGGGCCATAGGTGATGGCTACACCTTC